The 3 T cell receptor beta chains given below trace back to one sample, sequenced in a study of response to subunit inactivated influenza vaccine. TCRdb re-called the RT-PCR reads through MiXCR, storing one row per CDR3 protein. The sample has 450,000 to 600,000 distinct CDR3 sequences, 16% seen once; the top ten hold less than 4%. Specimen: CD4+ T cells sorted from PBMCs, collected around 2 years after vaccination. These receptors were obtained from a man between 50 and 75 years old who received an inactivated influenza vaccine.

V is TRBV7-9 and J is TRBJ2-7; no definite D call. The V end was cut by 3 bases, the J end by 2 bases, with 5 bases between. There are 12 residues in the CDR3. Germline assignment: CDR1 SEHNR and CDR2 FQNEAQ (reference sequence). The CDR3 reads CASSFQAYEQYF. CDR3 DNA sequence: TGTGCCAGCAGCTTTCAGGCCTACGAGCAGTACTTC.

The rearrangement uses TRBV3-1 and TRBJ2-2; 7 bases map to TRBD2. CDR3 length: 17 amino acids. Germline values: CDR1 LGHDT, CDR2 YNNKEL (reference sequence). With 0 bases clipped from V and 0 bases from J, the junction kept 4 bases outside the gene matches. CDR3: CASSQDRAGANTGELFF. The CDR3 DNA reads as TGTGCCAGCAGCCAAGATCGGGCGGGGGCGAACACCGGGGAGCTGTTTTTT.

The chain recombines TRBV7-6 with TRBJ2-1, with D perhaps given as TRBD1 or TRBD2 (6 bases each). CDR1 and CDR2 from the germline V gene are SGHVS and FNYEAQ. The ends were cut back, 5 bases at V and 2 bases at J, with 16 bases in the middle. The CDR3 loop spans 16 amino acids. This CDR3 reads CASSTRGLPTYNEQFF. The CDR3 DNA sequence: TGTGCCAGCAGCACCAGGGGACTGCCAACCTACAATGAGCAGTTCTTC.